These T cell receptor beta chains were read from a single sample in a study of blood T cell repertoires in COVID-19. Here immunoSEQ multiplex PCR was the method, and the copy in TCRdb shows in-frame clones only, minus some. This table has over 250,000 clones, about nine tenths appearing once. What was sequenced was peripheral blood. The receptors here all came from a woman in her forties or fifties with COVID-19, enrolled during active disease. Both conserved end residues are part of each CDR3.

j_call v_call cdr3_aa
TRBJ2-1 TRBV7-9 CASSFSTSGSYNEQFF
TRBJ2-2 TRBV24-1 CATSDLRALSGTTTGELFF
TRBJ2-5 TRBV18 CASSLSGTYQETQYF
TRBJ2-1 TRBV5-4 CASSSGSFRSGVGYNEQFF
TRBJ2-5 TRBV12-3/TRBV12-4 CASSLRGQETQYF
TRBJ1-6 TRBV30 CAWSVLRGSYNSPLHF
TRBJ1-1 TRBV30 CAWSVGSKGWAEAFF
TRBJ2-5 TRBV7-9 CASSSWDFQETQYF
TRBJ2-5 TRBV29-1 CSVGLAGGETQYF
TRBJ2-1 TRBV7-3 CASSTGVAGSEQFF
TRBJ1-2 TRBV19 CASSIRNRGRDYGYTF
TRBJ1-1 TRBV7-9 CASSRGVSEAFF
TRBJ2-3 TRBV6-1 CASSEGGGDTQYF
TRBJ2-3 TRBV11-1 CASTLTGTDTQYF
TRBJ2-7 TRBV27 CASRRTGGSYEQYF
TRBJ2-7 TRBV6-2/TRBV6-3 CASSYSTYEQYF
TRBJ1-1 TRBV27 CASSDAMGGNTEAFF
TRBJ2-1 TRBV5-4 CASSARTSGYNEQFF
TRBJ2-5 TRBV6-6 CASNKLAGALGETQYF
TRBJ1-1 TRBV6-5 CASRTTAVNTEAFF
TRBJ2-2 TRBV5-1 CASSLDPGREGGYTGELFF
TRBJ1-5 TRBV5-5 CASSFTGYRYQPQHF
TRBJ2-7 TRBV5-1 CASSGGLHSSYEQYF
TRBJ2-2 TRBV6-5 CAIRGRGRELFF
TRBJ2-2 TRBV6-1 CASSESLAGLLSGELFF
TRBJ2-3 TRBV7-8 CASSLYEGTQYF
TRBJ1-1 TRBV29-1 CSGSTGPPSTEAFF
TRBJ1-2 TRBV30 CAWEPRGYGYTF
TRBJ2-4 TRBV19 CASSIEARPHGIQYF
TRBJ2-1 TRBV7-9 CASSRDRAWGSGSFNEQFF
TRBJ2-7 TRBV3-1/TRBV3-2 CASSRARGEQYF
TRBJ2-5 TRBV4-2 CASSQDRETQYF
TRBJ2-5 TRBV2 CASSDGVAETQYF
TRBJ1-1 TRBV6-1 CASSEGAEAEAFF
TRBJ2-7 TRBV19 CASSMPSTDFYYEQYF
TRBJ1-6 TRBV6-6 CASTDLNNPLHF
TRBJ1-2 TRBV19 CASSAPGQPNYGYTF
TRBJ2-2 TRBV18 CASSPEGDRGYTGELFF
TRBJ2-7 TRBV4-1 CASSQGVSHYAEQYF
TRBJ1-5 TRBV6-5 CASSRGRSNQPQHF
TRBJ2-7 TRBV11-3 CASSTRTGQGNEQYF
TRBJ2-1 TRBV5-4 CASSSNRGPIYNEQFF
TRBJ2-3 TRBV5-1 CASSLYGLRTQSTDTQYF
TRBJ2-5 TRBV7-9 CASSSSQTQYF
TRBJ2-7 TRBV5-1 CASSPNWDISYEQYF
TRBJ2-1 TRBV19 CASVSSLAGVINEQFF
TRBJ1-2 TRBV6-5 CASSPGGPPNYGYTF
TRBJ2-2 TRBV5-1 CASSTQANTGELFF
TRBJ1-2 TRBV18 CASSPFAPGQGASSYTF
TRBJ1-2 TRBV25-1 CASRSTGANYGYTF